This TCR beta chain emerged from a study of T cells in tumors after PD-1 blockade. Here immunoSEQ multiplex PCR was the method, and the copy in TCRdb shows in-frame clones only, minus some. Of 13,000 to 15,000 clones in the sample, about 63% were seen once. This CDR3 is 15 amino acids long. The germline V gene has CDR1 SGHRS and CDR2 YFSETQ. V was pared by 0 bases and J by 4 bases, with 7 bases of the junction left unmatched. The source was tumor tissue, collected after anti-PD-1 treatment. This chain links TRBV5-1 with TRBJ2-7, with TRBD2 identical over 7 bases. This receptor was taken from a human donor with cutaneous squamous cell carcinoma. CDR3 sequence reads: CASSLDLAGVYEQYF. As DNA, the CDR3 is TGCGCCAGCAGCTTGGATTTGGCGGGAGTTTACGAGCAGTACTTC.